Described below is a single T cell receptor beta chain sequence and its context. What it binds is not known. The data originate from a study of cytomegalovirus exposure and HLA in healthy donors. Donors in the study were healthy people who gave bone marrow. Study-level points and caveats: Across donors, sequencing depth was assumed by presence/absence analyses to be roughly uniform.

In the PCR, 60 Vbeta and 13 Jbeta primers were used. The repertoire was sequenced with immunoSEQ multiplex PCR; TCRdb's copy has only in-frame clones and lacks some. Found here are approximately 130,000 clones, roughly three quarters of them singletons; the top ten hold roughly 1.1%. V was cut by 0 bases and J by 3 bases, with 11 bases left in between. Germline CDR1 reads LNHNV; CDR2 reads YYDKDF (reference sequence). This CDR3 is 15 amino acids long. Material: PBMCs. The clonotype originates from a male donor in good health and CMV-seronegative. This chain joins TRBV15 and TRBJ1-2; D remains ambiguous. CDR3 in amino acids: CATSRELASYYGYTF. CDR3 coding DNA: TGTGCCACCAGCAGAGAGTTGGCCAGTTACTATGGCTACACCTTC.